This TCR beta chain is from a study of cytomegalovirus exposure and HLA in healthy donors. Amplification used 60 Vbeta primers and 13 Jbeta primers. Only in-frame clones appear in the TCRdb table, and some are missing; sequencing was by immunoSEQ multiplex PCR. The data show about 210,000 clones, with about 83% seen just once and around 9.6% held by the top ten. This clone was seen just once. Its specificity is unknown. Study-level points and caveats: Data from an earlier analysis indicated that most TCR beta V segments were productive either about 90% or about 30% of the time. CMV antigen specificity of a few CMV-associated chains was confirmed in vitro.

Trimming took 3 bases from V and 2 from J; bases not matched to a gene: 10. In germline, CDR1 is LNHDA, CDR2 SQIVND (reference sequence). CDR3 length equals 17 residues. The chain links TRBV19 to TRBJ1-5, with TRBD1 matching over 7 bases. The sequence was obtained from a woman aged 50 to 60 in good health and CMV-seropositive. What was sequenced was PBMCs. This CDR3 reads CASSIYSGQDGNQPQHF. DNA of the CDR3: TGTGCCAGTAGTATCTATTCAGGACAGGATGGCAATCAGCCCCAGCATTTT.